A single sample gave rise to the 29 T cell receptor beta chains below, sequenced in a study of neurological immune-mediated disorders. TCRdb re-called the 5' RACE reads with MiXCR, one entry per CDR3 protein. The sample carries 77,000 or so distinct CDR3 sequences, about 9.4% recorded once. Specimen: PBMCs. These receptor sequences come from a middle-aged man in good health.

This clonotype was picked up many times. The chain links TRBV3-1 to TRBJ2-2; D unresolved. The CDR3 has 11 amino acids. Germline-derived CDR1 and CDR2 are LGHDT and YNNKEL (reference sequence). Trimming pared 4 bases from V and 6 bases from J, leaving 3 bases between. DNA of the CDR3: TGTGCCAGCAGCCGCTCCGGGGAGCTGTTTTTT. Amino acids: CASSRSGELFF.

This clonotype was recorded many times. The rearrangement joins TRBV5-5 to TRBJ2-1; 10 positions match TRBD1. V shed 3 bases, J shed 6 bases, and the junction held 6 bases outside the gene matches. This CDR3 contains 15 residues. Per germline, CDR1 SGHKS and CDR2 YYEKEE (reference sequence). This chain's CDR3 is CASSWGQGLSNEQFF. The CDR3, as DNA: TGTGCCAGCAGCTGGGGACAGGGGTTAAGCAATGAGCAGTTCTTC.

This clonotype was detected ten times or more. DNA of the CDR3: TGCGCCAGCGTAGCGGGAGCAGGGGGAGAGACCCAGTACTTC. This gives the protein CASVAGAGGETQYF. The chain has TRBV5-1 and TRBJ2-5; 9 nucleotides agree with TRBD2. This CDR3 has 14 amino acids. Per germline, CDR1 SGHRS and CDR2 YFSETQ. Trimming removed 7 bases from V and 4 bases from J; junction bases left unmatched: 8. Filled out from reference TRBV5-1 and TRBJ2-5, the complete variable domain reads KAGVTQTPRYLIKTRGQQVTLSCSPISGHRSVSWYQQTPGQGLQFLFEYFSETQRNKGNFPGRFSGRQFSNSRSEMNVSTLELGDSALYLCASVAGAGGETQYFGPGTRLLVL.

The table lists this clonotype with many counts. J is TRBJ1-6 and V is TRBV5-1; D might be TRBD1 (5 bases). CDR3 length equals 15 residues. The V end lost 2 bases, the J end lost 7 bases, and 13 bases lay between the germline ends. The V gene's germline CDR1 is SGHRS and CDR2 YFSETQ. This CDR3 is CASSFGGGENSPLHF. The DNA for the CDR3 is TGCGCCAGCAGCTTCGGTGGAGGGGAGAATTCACCCCTCCACTTT.

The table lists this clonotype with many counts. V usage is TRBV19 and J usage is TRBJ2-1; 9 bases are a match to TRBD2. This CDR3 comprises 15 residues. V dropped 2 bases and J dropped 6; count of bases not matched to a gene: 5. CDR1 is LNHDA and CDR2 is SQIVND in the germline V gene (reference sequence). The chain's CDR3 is CASSILRGRGNEQFF. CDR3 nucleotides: TGTGCCAGTAGTATATTACGCGGGAGGGGCAATGAGCAGTTCTTC.

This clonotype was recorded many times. The CDR3: CATSKPTGTKETQYF. The CDR3 nucleotides are TGTGCCACCAGCAAACCGACAGGGACTAAAGAGACCCAGTACTTC. The rearrangement uses TRBV15 and TRBJ2-5; D may be TRBD1 or TRBD2 (7 bases each). From germline, CDR1 is LNHNV and CDR2 YYDKDF (reference sequence). With 4 bases removed from V and 3 bases from J, the gap between germline ends came to 15 bases. The CDR3 covers 15 residues.

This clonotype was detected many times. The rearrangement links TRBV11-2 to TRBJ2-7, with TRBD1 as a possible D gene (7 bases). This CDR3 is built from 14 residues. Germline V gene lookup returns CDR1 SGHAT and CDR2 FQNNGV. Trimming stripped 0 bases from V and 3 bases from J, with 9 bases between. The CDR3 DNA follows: TGTGCCAGCAGCTTAGAGCAGGGGGGCTACGAGCAGTACTTC. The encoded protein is CASSLEQGGYEQYF. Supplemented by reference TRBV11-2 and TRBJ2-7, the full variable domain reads EAGVAQSPRYKIIEKRQSVAFWCNPISGHATLYWYQQILGQGPKLLIQFQNNGVVDDSQLPKDRFSAERLKGVDSTLKIQPAKLEDSAVYLCASSLEQGGYEQYFGPGTRLTVT.

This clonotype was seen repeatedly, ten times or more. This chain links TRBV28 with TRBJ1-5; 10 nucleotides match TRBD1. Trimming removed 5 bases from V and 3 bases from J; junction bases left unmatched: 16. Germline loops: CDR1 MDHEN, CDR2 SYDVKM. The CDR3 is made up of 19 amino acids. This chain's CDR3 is CASSPTTQDRGWNNQPQHF. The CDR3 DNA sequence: TGTGCCAGCAGTCCGACGACCCAGGACAGGGGGTGGAACAATCAGCCCCAGCATTTT.

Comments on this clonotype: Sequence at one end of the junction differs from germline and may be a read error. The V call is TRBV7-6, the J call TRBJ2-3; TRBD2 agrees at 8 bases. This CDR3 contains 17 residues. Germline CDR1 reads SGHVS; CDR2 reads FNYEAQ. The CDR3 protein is CASSLASGLESADKQYF. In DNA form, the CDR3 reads TGTGCCAGCAGCTTAGCGTCGGGACTAGAATCGGCAGATAAGCAGTATTTT.

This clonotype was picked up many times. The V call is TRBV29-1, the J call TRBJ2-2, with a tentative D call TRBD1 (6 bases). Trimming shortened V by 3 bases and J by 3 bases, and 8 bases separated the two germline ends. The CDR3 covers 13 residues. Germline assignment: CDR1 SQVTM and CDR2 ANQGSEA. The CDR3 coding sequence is TGCAGCGTTGAGACAGGTCACACCGGGGAGCTGTTTTTT. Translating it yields CSVETGHTGELFF.

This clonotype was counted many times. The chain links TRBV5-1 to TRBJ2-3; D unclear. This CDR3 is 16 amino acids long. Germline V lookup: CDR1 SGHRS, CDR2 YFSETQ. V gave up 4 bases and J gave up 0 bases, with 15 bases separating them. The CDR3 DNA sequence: TGCGCCAGCAGCCGTGGACCCACCACTAGCACAGATACGCAGTATTTT. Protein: CASSRGPTTSTDTQYF.

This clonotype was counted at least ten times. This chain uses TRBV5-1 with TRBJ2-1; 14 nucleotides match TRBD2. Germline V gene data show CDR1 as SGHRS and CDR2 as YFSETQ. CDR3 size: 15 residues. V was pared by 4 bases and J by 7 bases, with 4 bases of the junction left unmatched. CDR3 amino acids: CASSLRTSGGNEQFF. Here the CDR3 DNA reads TGCGCCAGCAGCCTCCGGACTAGCGGGGGGAATGAGCAGTTCTTC.

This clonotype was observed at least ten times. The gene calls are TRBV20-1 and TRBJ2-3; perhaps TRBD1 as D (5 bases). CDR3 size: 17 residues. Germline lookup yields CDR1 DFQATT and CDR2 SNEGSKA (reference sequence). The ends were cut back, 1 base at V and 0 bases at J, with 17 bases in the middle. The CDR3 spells CSARAPQGWASTDTQYF. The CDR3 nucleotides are TGCAGTGCTAGAGCCCCCCAGGGTTGGGCTAGCACAGATACGCAGTATTTT.

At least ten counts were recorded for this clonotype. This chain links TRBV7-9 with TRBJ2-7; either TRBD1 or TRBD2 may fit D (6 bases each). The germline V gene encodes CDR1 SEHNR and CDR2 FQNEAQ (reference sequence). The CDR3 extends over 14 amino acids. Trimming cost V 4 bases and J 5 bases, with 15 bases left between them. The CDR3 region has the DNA TGTGCCAGCAGCTCAGGGGCGGGACGGGACGAGCAGTACTTC. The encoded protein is CASSSGAGRDEQYF.

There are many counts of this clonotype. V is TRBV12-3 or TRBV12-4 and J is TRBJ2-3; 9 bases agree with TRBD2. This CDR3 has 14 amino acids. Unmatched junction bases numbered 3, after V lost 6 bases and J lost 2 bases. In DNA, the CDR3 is TGTGCCAGCAGGACTAGCGGTCTCACAGATACGCAGTATTTT. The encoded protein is CASRTSGLTDTQYF.

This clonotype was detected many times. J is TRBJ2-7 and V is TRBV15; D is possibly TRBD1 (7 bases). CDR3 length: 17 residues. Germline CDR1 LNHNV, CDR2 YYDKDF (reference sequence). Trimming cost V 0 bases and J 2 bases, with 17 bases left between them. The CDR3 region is CATSRDEGAGIPYEQYF. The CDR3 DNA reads TGTGCCACCAGCAGAGATGAGGGGGCGGGGATCCCCTACGAGCAGTACTTC.

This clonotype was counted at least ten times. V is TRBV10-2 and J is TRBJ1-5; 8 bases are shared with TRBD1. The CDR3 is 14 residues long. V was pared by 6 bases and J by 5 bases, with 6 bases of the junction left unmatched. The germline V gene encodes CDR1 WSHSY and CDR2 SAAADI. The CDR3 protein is CASRRTGNDQPQHF. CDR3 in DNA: TGCGCCAGCAGAAGGACAGGGAACGATCAGCCCCAGCATTTT.

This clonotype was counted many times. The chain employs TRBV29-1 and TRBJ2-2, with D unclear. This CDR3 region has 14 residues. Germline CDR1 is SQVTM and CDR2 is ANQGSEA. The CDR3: CSSSGVANTGELFF. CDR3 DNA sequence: TGCAGTTCCTCCGGAGTGGCGAACACCGGGGAGCTGTTTTTT.

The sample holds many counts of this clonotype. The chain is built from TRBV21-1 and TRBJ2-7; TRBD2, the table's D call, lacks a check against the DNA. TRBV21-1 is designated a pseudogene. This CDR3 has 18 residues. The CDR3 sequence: CASSKAKRQWRETYEQYF. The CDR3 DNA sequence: TGTGCCAGCAGCAAAGCGAAGCGGCAGTGGAGGGAAACATACGAGCAGTACTTC.

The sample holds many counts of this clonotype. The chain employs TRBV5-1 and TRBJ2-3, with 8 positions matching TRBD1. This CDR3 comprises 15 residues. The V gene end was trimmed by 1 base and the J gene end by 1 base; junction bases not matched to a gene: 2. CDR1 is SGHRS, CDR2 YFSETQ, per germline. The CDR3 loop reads CASSLTGGRTDTQYF. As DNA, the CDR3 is TGCGCCAGCAGCTTGACAGGGGGTCGCACAGATACGCAGTATTTT.

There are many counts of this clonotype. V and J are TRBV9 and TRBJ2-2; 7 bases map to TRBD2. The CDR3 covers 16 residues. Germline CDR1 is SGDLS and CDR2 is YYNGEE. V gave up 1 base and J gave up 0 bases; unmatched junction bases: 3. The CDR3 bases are TGTGCCAGCAGCGTAAGGGGACTACCGAACACCGGGGAGCTGTTTTTT. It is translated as CASSVRGLPNTGELFF.

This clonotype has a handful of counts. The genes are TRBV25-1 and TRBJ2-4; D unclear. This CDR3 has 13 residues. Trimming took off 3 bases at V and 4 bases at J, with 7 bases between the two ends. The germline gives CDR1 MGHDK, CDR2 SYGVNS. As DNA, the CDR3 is TGTGCCAGCAGTGAGGGCGTGAAAAACATTCAGTACTTC. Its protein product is CASSEGVKNIQYF.

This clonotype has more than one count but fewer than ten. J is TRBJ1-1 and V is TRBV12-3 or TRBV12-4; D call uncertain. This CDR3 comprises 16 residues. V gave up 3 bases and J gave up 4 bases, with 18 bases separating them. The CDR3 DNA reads TGTGCCAGCAGTTTTATGGCAGGACCCCGCGGCACTGAAGCTTTCTTT. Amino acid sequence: CASSFMAGPRGTEAFF.

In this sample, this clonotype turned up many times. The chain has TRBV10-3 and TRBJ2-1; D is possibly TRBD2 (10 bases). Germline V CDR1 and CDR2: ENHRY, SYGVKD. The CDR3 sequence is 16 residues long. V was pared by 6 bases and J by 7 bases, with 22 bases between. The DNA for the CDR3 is TGTGCCATCAGAGGACAGGGGACTAGCGAAGGGAATGAGCAGTTCTTC. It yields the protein CAIRGQGTSEGNEQFF.

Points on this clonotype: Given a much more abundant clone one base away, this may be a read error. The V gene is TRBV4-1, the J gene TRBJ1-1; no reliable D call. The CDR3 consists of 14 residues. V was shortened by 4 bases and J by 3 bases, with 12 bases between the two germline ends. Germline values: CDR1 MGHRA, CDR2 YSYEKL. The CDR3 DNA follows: TGCGCCAGCAGCCCAGGTATGGAGGACACTGAAGCTTTCTTT. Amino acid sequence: CASSPGMEDTEAFF.

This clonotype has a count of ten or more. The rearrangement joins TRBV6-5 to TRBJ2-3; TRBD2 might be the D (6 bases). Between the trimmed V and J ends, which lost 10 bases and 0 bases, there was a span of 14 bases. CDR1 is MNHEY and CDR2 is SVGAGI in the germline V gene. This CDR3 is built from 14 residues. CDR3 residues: CATALSGSTDTQYF. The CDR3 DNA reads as TGTGCCACGGCTCTAAGCGGGAGCACAGATACGCAGTATTTT.

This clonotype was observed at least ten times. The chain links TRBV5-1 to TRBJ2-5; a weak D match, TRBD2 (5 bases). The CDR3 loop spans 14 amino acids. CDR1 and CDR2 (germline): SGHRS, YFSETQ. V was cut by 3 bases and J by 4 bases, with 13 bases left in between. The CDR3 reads CASSWWTGSETQYF. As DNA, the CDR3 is TGCGCCAGCAGCTGGTGGACTGGCTCAGAGACCCAGTACTTC.

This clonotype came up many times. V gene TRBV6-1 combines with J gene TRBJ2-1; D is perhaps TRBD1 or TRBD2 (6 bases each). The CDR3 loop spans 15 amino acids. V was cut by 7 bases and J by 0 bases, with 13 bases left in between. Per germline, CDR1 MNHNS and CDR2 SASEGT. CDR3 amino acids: CASIRGTHSYNEQFF. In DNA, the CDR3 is TGTGCCAGCATCCGGGGGACACACTCCTACAATGAGCAGTTCTTC.

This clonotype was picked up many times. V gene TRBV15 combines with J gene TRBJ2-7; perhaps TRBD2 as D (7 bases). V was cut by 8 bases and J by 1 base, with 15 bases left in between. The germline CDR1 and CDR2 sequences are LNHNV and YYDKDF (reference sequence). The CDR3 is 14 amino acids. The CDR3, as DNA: TGTGCCACCCGGGAGCGGGACAAATCCTACGAGCAGTACTTC. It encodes CATRERDKSYEQYF.